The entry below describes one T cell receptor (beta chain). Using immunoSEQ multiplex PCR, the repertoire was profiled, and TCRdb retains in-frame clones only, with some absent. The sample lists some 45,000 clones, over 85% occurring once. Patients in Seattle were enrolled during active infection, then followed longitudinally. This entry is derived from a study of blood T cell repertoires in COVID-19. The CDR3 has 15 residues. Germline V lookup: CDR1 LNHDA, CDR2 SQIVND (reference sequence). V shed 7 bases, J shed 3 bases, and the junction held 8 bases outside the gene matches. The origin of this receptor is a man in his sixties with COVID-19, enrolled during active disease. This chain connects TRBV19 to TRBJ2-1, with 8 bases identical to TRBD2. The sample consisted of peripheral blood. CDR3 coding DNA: TGTGCCAGTACCCTGGGGCGGGGGGACTACAATGAGCAGTTCTTC. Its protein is CASTLGRGDYNEQFF.